Sequencing of this T cell receptor beta chain was carried out in a study of blood T cell repertoires in COVID-19. Looking at the study overall: Spain, Italy and the United States supplied samples that represented acute and convalescent COVID-19. The cDNA or gDNA used as material had been derived from T cells, B-cell-depleted T cells, or PBMCs.

In the original processing: Cell counts per sample came from amplifying reference gene primers. Data came from immunoSEQ multiplex PCR; TCRdb stores just in-frame clones and leaves some out. V and J calls and clone size are those listed in that table; D and trimming were worked out from the DNA. Here the sample spans about 95,000 clones, about nine tenths being singletons. The TCR originated in a woman aged 50 to 60 in a cohort sampled during active COVID-19. The sequencing sample was made of peripheral blood.

The CDR3 loop reads CASSGGTGSPLHF. Written as DNA, the CDR3 is TGTGCCAGCAGCGGGGGGACCGGTTCACCCCTCCACTTT. J is TRBJ1-6 and V is TRBV11-2; D is possibly TRBD1 (5 bases). This CDR3 region has 13 residues. The V gene's germline CDR1 is SGHAT and CDR2 FQNNGV. V was pared by 5 bases and J by 9 bases, with 11 bases between.